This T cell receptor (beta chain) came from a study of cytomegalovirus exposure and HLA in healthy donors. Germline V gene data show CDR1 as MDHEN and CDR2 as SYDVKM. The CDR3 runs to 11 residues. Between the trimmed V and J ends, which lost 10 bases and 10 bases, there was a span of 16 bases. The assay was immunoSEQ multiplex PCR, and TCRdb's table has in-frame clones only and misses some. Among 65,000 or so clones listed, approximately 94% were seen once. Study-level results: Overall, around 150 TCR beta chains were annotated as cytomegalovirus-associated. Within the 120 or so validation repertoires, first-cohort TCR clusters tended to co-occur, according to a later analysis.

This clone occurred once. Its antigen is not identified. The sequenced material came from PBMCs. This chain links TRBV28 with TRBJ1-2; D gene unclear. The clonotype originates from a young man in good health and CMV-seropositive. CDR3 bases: TGTGCCATACGTTTCAGTGGCACCTACACCTTC. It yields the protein CAIRFSGTYTF.